Listed below are T cell receptor beta chains from one sample, sequenced in a study of blood T cell repertoires in COVID-19. The method was immunoSEQ multiplex PCR; TCRdb's version includes in-frame clones alone and lacks a portion of them. The sample has about 26,000 clones, about 90% seen once. Sample: peripheral blood. The source of these receptors is a man between 65 and 85 years old with acute or convalescent COVID-19. The CDR3 runs from the conserved cysteine through the conserved F or W. The D gene is left open where the match is weak. Where a row states a size, it is once, few, many or the class of an expanded clone; other rows omit it.

TRBJ1-2 | TRBV10-3 | . | 13 | TRBD1 | TGTGCCATCAGTGAGTCGACAGGGTATGGCTACACCTTC | CAISESTGYGYTF
TRBJ2-2 | TRBV7-3 | . | 15 | . | TGTGCCAGCAGATTGGACGTCGGGAGCACCGGGGAGCTGTTTTTT | CASRLDVGSTGELFF
TRBJ2-7 | TRBV10-3 | . | 15 | TRBD2 | TGTGCCATCAGTGAAGGGCTAGCGGGAACCTACGAGCAGTACTTC | CAISEGLAGTYEQYF
TRBJ2-1 | TRBV12-3/TRBV12-4 | . | 13 | . | TGTGCCAGCACCTTGAGGCCGCACAATGAGCAGTTCTTC | CASTLRPHNEQFF
TRBJ2-1 | TRBV11-2 | . | 15 | TRBD2 | TGTGCCAGCAGCTTCAGCGGGGGGGAGGGAAATGAGCAGTTCTTC | CASSFSGGEGNEQFF
TRBJ2-1 | TRBV4-1 | . | 15 | TRBD1 | TGCGCCAGCAGCCATCCTACACAGGGGGCTAATGAGCAGTTCTTC | CASSHPTQGANEQFF
TRBJ2-5 | TRBV11-1 | . | 12 | . | TGTGCCAGCAGCCCAAACCAAGAGACCCAGTACTTC | CASSPNQETQYF
TRBJ2-1 | TRBV5-1 | . | 17 | TRBD2 | TGCGCCAGCAGCATACCTCTCGGGGCGGGAGCGTCCAATGAGCAGTTCTTC | CASSIPLGAGASNEQFF
TRBJ2-2 | TRBV6-5 | . | 15 | TRBD2 | TGTGCCAGCAGTTACTCGACTAGCGCAACCGGGGAGCTGTTTTTT | CASSYSTSATGELFF
TRBJ1-2 | TRBV18 | . | 14 | . | TGTGCCAGCTCCCCGCTCTCAGCTAACTATGGCTACACCTTC | CASSPLSANYGYTF
TRBJ1-2 | TRBV11-2 | . | 15 | . | TGTGCCACTGAGAAAGGGGCGGGACGGATCTATGGCTACACCTTC | CATEKGAGRIYGYTF
TRBJ1-4 | TRBV15 | once | 18 | TRBD1 | TGTGCCACCAGCAGAGATTATTCGACAGGGTTATCTAATGAAAAACTGTTTTTT | CATSRDYSTGLSNEKLFF
TRBJ2-1 | TRBV7-2 | . | 17 | . | TGTGCCAGCAGCTTCTCTTACGGGACACCTACTAACAATGAGCAGTTCTTC | CASSFSYGTPTNNEQFF
TRBJ1-3 | TRBV3-1/TRBV3-2 | . | 15 | . | TGTGCCAGCAGCCAAGGACATCGGGGTGGAAACACCATATATTTT | CASSQGHRGGNTIYF
TRBJ1-1 | TRBV28 | . | 12 | . | TGTGCCAGCAGTACTATTACGGGGGAAGCTTTCTTT | CASSTITGEAFF
TRBJ2-4 | TRBV19 | . | 15 | TRBD1 | TGTGCCAGTAGTCCGGGACAGAAGGCCAAAAACATTCAGTACTTC | CASSPGQKAKNIQYF
TRBJ2-3 | TRBV15 | . | 19 | TRBD2 | TGTGCCACCAGCAGACCCTCGACGGGGGGGGCGGGGGGCACAGATACGCAGTATTTT | CATSRPSTGGAGGTDTQYF
TRBJ2-2 | TRBV25-1 | . | 14 | . | TGTGCCAGCAGTGAATGGAGCTCAACCGGGGAGCTGTTTTTT | CASSEWSSTGELFF
TRBJ2-1 | TRBV3-1/TRBV3-2 | once | 13 | . | TGTGCCAGCAGCCAACTAGAGAGGAATGAGCAGTTCTTC | CASSQLERNEQFF
TRBJ1-5 | TRBV15 | . | 16 | TRBD1 | TGTGCCACCAGCAGAGCTGCCGAGACAGGGAATCAGCCCCAGCATTTT | CATSRAAETGNQPQHF
TRBJ2-2 | TRBV7-8 | . | 17 | TRBD2 | TGTGCCAGCAGCCTTGGGACTAGCGGGAGCCGAACCGGGGAGCTGTTTTTT | CASSLGTSGSRTGELFF
TRBJ2-2 | TRBV3-1/TRBV3-2 | . | 15 | . | TGTGCCAGCAGCAAGGCGGGCCTTAACACCGGGGAGCTGTTTTTT | CASSKAGLNTGELFF
TRBJ1-1 | TRBV28 | . | 13 | TRBD1 | TGTGCCAGCTGGTCCGGGACAGTCACTGAAGCTTTCTTT | CASWSGTVTEAFF
TRBJ1-1 | TRBV5-6 | . | 14 | TRBD1 | TGTGCCAGCAGCTCGGACAGGGGTTATACTGAAGCTTTCTTT | CASSSDRGYTEAFF
TRBJ1-1 | TRBV19 | . | 16 | TRBD1 | TGTGCCAGTAGTACCCGGGACAGGGGGCGAGACACTGAAGCTTTCTTT | CASSTRDRGRDTEAFF
TRBJ2-6 | TRBV7-2 | . | 16 | . | TGTGCCAGCAGCCTACGACAGACCTCTGGGGCCAACGTCCTGACTTTC | CASSLRQTSGANVLTF
TRBJ2-1 | TRBV10-3 | . | 15 | TRBD1 | TGTGCCATCAGGGGAGAGGGACAGCTTTACAATGAGCAGTTCTTC | CAIRGEGQLYNEQFF
TRBJ1-1 | TRBV9 | . | 14 | TRBD1 | TGTGCCAGCACCCCGACAGGGGGCAAGACTGAAGCTTTCTTT | CASTPTGGKTEAFF
TRBJ2-1 | TRBV19 | . | 15 | . | TGTGCCAGTAGTATGCGGCAGGGATCCTACAATGAGCAGTTCTTC | CASSMRQGSYNEQFF
TRBJ2-7 | TRBV4-3 | . | 17 | TRBD2 | TGCGCCAGCAGCCAAGAGTATTTGTCAGCGGGAGTCTACGAGCAGTACTTC | CASSQEYLSAGVYEQYF
TRBJ2-7 | TRBV7-2 | . | 14 | TRBD2 | TGTGCCAGCACCCAGGGACTAGAGTACTACGAGCAGTACTTC | CASTQGLEYYEQYF
TRBJ1-2 | TRBV11-1 | . | 11 | . | TGTGCCAGCAGCTTCCGGGGGGGCTACACCTTC | CASSFRGGYTF
TRBJ1-1 | TRBV3-1/TRBV3-2 | . | 15 | . | TGTGCCAGCAGAGGTAGGGGCGCGCTGAACACTGAAGCTTTCTTT | CASRGRGALNTEAFF
TRBJ2-1 | TRBV5-1 | . | 16 | TRBD2 | TGCGCCAGCAGCCCATATAGCGGGAGGGCCGTGAATGAGCAGTTCTTC | CASSPYSGRAVNEQFF
TRBJ2-7 | TRBV5-4 | . | 15 | TRBD2 | TGTGCCAGCAGCTTGGAACTAGCGCCAACCTACGAGCAGTACTTC | CASSLELAPTYEQYF
TRBJ2-7 | TRBV6-2/TRBV6-3 | few | 11 | . | TGTGCCAGCAGTCCCTTGTACGAGCAGTACTTC | CASSPLYEQYF
TRBJ2-5 | TRBV4-2 | . | 14 | TRBD1 | TGTGCCAGCAGCTCCCGGACAGGGCAAGAGACCCAGTACTTC | CASSSRTGQETQYF
TRBJ1-4 | TRBV19 | . | 16 | . | TGTGCCAGTACCCGGGGAGGGATTTCGGTTAATGAAAAACTGTTTTTT | CASTRGGISVNEKLFF
TRBJ2-1 | TRBV7-9 | . | 12 | . | TGTGCCAGCAGCTTACCAAACAATGAGCAGTTCTTC | CASSLPNNEQFF
TRBJ1-3 | TRBV11-2 | . | 13 | . | TGTGCCAGCAGCTTAGAGTGGCGAAACACCATATATTTT | CASSLEWRNTIYF
TRBJ2-7 | TRBV7-8 | . | 15 | TRBD2 | TGTGCCAGCAGCTTAGGGACTAGCGGGACCTACGAGCAGTACTTC | CASSLGTSGTYEQYF
TRBJ1-2 | TRBV6-4 | . | 14 | . | TGTGCCAGCAGTGACTCCACGGGGGAAGGGGGCTACACCTTC | CASSDSTGEGGYTF
TRBJ2-7 | TRBV6-5 | . | 15 | . | TGTGCCAGCAGGGACGGAGGGGCCCTCTCCTACGAGCAGTACTTC | CASRDGGALSYEQYF
TRBJ1-5 | TRBV5-1 | . | 16 | TRBD1 | TGCGCCAGCAGCTTGGATCCAGGGGGCTCGATTCAGCCCCAGCATTTT | CASSLDPGGSIQPQHF
TRBJ1-4 | TRBV7-2 | . | 13 | . | TGTGCCAGCAGCCCGGGGACAACCGAAAAACTGTTTTTT | CASSPGTTEKLFF
TRBJ2-6 | TRBV9 | . | 17 | TRBD2 | TGTGCCAGCAGCGTAGCAGCGGGGAGCTCTGGGGCCAACGTCCTGACTTTC | CASSVAAGSSGANVLTF
TRBJ2-5 | TRBV7-9 | . | 14 | . | TGTGCCAGCAGCTTATTGACAGGCCAAGAGACCCAGTACTTC | CASSLLTGQETQYF
TRBJ2-2 | TRBV9 | . | 14 | . | TGTGCCAGCAGCGTAGGAGGGCACACCGGGGAGCTGTTTTTT | CASSVGGHTGELFF
TRBJ2-7 | TRBV6-5 | . | 14 | TRBD2 | TGTGCCAGCAATCGGGGAGGGCGTTCCTACGAGCAGTACTTC | CASNRGGRSYEQYF
TRBJ1-1 | TRBV6-5 | . | 14 | . | TGTGCCAGCAGTTACTCCCGGGGGGGTACTGAAGCTTTCTTT | CASSYSRGGTEAFF
TRBJ2-3 | TRBV7-3 | . | 16 | . | TGTGCCAGCAGCACCGAGGGGGACGGAGGTTCTGTCACGCAGTATTTT | CASSTEGDGGSVTQYF
TRBJ1-2 | TRBV3-1/TRBV3-2 | . | 15 | . | TGTGCCAGCAGCCAACGGGAGTGGTGGCCCTATGGCTACACCTTC | CASSQREWWPYGYTF
TRBJ1-2 | TRBV7-8 | . | 13 | . | TGTGCCAGCAGCTTATCGGGGGACTATGGCTACACCTTC | CASSLSGDYGYTF